Only one count was recorded for the clone carrying this TCR beta chain. Its antigen is undetermined. The source of the sample is a study of T cell repertoires in cytomegalovirus infection. Study overall: Both recently identified HLA-C-restricted and well-studied HLA-B-restricted CMV epitopes were used in the study.

TCRdb itself ran the reads through MiXCR, one entry per CDR3 protein. The table records approximately 590,000 distinct CDR3 sequences, 40% of them present only once. Study conclusions and caveats: Dominating the ex vivo response were TCR beta clonotypes that were CMV-specific and HLA-C-restricted. Carriers of CMV plus the relevant HLA were identified by cumulative public TCR beta family frequency.

Germline CDR1 and CDR2: MDHEN and SYDVKM. This CDR3 has 13 residues. V lost 5 bases and J 3 bases, leaving 11 bases between the germline ends. V gene TRBV28 combines with J gene TRBJ2-7, with a tentative D call TRBD1 (5 bases). The sequence came from a human donor in good health (CMV status not recorded). Some clones in this sample may be carry-over from other donors' samples. Material: cultured PBMCs, obtained from culture after CMV antigen stimulation. The CDR3 region is CASSEDRFYEQYF. CDR3 in DNA: TGTGCCAGCAGTGAAGACAGATTCTACGAGCAGTACTTC. Full variable domain (outside the CDR3, taken from reference TRBV28 and TRBJ2-7): DVKVTQSSRYLVKRTGEKVFLECVQDMDHENMFWYRQDPGLGLRLIYFSYDVKMKEKGDIPEGYSVSREKKERFSLILESASTNQTSMYLCASSEDRFYEQYFGPGTRLTVT.